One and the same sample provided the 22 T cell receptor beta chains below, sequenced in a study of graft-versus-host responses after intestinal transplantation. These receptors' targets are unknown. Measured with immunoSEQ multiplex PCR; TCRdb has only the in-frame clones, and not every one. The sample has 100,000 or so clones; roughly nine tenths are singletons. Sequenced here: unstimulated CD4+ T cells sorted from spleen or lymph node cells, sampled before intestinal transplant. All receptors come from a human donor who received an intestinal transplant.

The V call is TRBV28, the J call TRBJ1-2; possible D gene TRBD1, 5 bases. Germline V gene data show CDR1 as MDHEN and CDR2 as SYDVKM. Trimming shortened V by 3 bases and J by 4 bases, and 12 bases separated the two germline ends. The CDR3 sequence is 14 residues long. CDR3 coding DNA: TGTGCCAGCAGTTTTCCAGGGAAGGGCTATGGCTACACCTTC. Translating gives CASSFPGKGYGYTF.

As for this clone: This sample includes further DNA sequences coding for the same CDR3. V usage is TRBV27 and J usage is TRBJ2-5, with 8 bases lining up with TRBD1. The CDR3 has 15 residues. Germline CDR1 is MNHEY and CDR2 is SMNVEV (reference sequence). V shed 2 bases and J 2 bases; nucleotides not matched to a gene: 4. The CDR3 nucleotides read TGTGCCAGCAGTTTACTTGGGACAGGACAAGAGACCCAGTACTTC. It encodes CASSLLGTGQETQYF.

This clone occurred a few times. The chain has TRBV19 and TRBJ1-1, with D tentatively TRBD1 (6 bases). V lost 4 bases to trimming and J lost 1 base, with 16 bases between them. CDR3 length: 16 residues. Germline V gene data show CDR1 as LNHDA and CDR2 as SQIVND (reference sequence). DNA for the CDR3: TGTGCCAGTAGTACCGGGGGGCGGGGATGGAACACTGAAGCTTTCTTT. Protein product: CASSTGGRGWNTEAFF.

The CDR3 coding sequence is TGTGCCAGTGGAATAGGACTCACTGAAGCTTTCTTT. This gives the protein CASGIGLTEAFF. The chain carries TRBV6-4 and TRBJ1-1; no reliable D call. From germline, CDR1 is MRHNA and CDR2 SNTAGT. The CDR3 sequence is 12 residues long. V gave up 9 bases and J gave up 4 bases, with 12 bases separating them.

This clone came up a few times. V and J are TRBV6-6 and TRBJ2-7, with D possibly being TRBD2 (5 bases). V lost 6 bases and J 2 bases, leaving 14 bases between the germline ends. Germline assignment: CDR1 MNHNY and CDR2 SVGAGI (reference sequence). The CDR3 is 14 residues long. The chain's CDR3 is CASRQISGAYEQYF. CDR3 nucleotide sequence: TGTGCCAGCAGACAAATCAGCGGAGCCTACGAGCAGTACTTC.

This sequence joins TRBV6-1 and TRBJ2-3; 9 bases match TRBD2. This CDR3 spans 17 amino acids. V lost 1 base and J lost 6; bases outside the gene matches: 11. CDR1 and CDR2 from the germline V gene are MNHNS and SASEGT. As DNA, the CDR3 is TGTGCCAGCAGTGAAGTTACAATACTAGCGGGTGTGGATACGCAGTATTTT. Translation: CASSEVTILAGVDTQYF.

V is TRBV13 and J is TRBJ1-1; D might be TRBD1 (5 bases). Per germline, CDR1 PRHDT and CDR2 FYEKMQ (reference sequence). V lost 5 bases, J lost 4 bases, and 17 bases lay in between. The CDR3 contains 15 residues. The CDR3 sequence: CASSPRVPGITEAFF. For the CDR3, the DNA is TGTGCCAGCAGCCCAAGGGTTCCAGGGATCACTGAAGCTTTCTTT.

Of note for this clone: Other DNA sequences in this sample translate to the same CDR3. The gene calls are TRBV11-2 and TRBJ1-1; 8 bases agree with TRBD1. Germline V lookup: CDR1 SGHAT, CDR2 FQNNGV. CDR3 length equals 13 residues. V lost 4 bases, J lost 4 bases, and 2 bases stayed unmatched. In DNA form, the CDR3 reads TGTGCCAGCAGCTCACAGGGGGGCACTGAAGCTTTCTTT. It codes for CASSSQGGTEAFF.

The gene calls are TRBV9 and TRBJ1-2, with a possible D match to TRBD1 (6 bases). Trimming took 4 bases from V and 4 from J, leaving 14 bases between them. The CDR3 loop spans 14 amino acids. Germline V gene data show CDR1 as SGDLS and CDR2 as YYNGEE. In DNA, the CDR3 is TGTGCCAGCAGCAATTCACAGGGTTCCTATGGCTACACCTTC. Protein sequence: CASSNSQGSYGYTF.

The CDR3 DNA sequence: TGTGCCAGCAGTTGGGGAGCGGGGGATTACAATGAGCAGTTCTTC. This codes for CASSWGAGDYNEQFF. The rearrangement joins TRBV6-6 to TRBJ2-1; TRBD2 matches at 8 bases. The CDR3 has 15 amino acids. V lost 4 bases, J lost 4 bases, and 6 bases stayed unmatched. Germline loops: CDR1 MNHNY, CDR2 SVGAGI (reference sequence).

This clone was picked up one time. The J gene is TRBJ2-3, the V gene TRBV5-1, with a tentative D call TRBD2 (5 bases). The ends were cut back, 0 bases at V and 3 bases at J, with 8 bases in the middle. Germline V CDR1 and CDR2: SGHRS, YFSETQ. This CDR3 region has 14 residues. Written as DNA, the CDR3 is TGCGCCAGCAGCTTGGGAGCGGTAACAGATACGCAGTATTTT. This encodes CASSLGAVTDTQYF.

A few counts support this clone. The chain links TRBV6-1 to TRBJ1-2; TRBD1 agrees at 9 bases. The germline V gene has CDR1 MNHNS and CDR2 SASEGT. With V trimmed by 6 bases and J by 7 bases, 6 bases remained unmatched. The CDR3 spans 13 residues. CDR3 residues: CASRAQGAGGYTF. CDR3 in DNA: TGTGCCAGCAGAGCACAGGGGGCCGGTGGCTACACCTTC.

This CDR3 reads CASSPGTGTGGNQPQHF. In DNA form, the CDR3 reads TGTGCCAGTAGTCCCGGAACCGGGACAGGGGGCAATCAGCCCCAGCATTTT. The rearrangement uses TRBV19 and TRBJ1-5; 10 bases line up with TRBD1. There are 17 residues in the CDR3. The V segment lost 5 bases and the J segment 2 bases; nucleotides outside the gene matches: 9. Per the germline V gene, CDR1 is LNHDA and CDR2 is SQIVND (reference sequence).

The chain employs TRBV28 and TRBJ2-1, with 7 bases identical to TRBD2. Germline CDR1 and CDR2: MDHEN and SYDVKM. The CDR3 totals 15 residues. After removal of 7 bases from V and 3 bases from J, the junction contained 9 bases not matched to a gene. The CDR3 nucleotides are TGTGCCAGCAATGGCGGGAGAATTGGCTACAATGAGCAGTTCTTC. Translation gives CASNGGRIGYNEQFF.

The chain's CDR3 is CVRAGGANYGYTF. Written as DNA, the CDR3 is TGTGTCAGGGCAGGGGGCGCTAACTATGGCTACACCTTC. The chain is built from TRBV19 and TRBJ1-2, with TRBD1 matching over 8 bases. This CDR3 spans 13 amino acids. Germline CDR1 LNHDA, CDR2 SQIVND (reference sequence).

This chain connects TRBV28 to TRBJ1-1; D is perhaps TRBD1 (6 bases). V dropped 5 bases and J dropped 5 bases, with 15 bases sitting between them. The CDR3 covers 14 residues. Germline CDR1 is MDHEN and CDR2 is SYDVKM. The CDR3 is CASSQVRGGTEAFF. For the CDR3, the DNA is TGTGCCAGCAGTCAAGTCAGGGGAGGGACTGAAGCTTTCTTT.

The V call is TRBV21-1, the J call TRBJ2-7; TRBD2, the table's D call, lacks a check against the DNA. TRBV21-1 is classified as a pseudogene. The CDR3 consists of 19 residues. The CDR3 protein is CASSSRLAGHTLHSYEQYF. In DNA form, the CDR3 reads TGTGCCAGCAGCTCGAGACTAGCGGGGCACACACTTCACTCCTACGAGCAGTACTTC.

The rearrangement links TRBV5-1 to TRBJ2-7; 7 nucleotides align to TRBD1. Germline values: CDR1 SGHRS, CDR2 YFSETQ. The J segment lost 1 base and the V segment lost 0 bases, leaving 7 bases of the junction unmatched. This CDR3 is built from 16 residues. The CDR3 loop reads CASSLVVSGGSYEQYF. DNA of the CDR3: TGCGCCAGCAGCTTGGTTGTTTCAGGGGGATCCTACGAGCAGTACTTC.

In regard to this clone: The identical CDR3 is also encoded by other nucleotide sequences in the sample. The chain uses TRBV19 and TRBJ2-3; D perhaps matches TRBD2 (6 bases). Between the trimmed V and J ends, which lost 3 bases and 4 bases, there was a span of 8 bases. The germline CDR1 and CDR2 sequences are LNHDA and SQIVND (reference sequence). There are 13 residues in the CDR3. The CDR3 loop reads CASSIPGADTQYF. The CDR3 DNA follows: TGTGCCAGTAGTATTCCGGGGGCAGATACGCAGTATTTT.

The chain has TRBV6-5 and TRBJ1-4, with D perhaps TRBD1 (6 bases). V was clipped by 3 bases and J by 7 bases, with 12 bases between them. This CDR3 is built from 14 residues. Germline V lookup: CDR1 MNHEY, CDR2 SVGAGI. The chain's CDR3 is CASSYKQGGEKLFF. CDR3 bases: TGTGCCAGCAGTTATAAACAGGGTGGTGAAAAACTGTTTTTT.

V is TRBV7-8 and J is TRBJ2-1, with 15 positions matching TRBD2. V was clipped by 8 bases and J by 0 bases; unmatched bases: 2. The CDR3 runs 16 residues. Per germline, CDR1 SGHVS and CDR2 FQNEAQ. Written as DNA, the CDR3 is TGTGCCAGCGGACTAGCGGGGGGGCTCTCCTACAATGAGCAGTTCTTC. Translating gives CASGLAGGLSYNEQFF.

The CDR3: CASSYDSGAFYEQYF. The CDR3 nucleotides are TGTGCCAGCAGTTACGATAGCGGAGCCTTCTACGAGCAGTACTTC. The chain combines TRBV6-6 with TRBJ2-7; perhaps TRBD2 as D (6 bases). Trimming stripped 2 bases from V and 3 bases from J, with 14 bases between. Germline CDR1 and CDR2: MNHNY and SVGAGI (reference sequence). The CDR3 has 15 residues.